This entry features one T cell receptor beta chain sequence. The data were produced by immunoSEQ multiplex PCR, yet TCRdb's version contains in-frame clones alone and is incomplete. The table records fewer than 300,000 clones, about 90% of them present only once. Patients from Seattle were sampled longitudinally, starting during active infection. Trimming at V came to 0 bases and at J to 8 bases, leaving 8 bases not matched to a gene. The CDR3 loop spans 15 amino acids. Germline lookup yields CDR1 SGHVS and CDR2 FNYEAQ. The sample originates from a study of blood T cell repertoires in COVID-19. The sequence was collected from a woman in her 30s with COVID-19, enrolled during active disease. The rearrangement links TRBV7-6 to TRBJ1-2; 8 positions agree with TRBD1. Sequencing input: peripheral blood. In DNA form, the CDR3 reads TGTGCCAGCAGCTTAGCGGACAGGGACATTTGGGGCTACACCTTC. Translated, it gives CASSLADRDIWGYTF.